One and the same sample provided the 18 T cell receptor beta chains below, sequenced in a study of response to subunit inactivated influenza vaccine (dated by TCRdb to between 2017 and 2018). Libraries came from RT-PCR. These reads were obtained on an Illumina HiSeq 2500. TCRdb ran its own pipeline on the public reads, namely fastp trimming at Q25 and MiXCR clone calling, and kept in-frame beta chains. Rows with a matching CDR3 protein are joined into one entry that keeps the most common DNA and genes. For this sample there are 630,000 or so distinct CDR3 sequences; about a sixth appear just once. The ten biggest clones cover around a tenth of the sample. Sequencing used PBMCs from blood, obtained 12 days after vaccination. Receptors originate from a man aged 50 or older who received an inactivated influenza vaccine. Donor details come from another sample of the same person, matched by shared clones.

CDR3 DNA sequence: TGTGCCATCGGGGGGGGGGCGAACACTGAAGCTTTCTTT. This sequence encodes CAIGGGANTEAFF. The chain recombines TRBV10-3 with TRBJ1-1, with TRBD1 as a possible D gene (6 bases). Germline V gene data show CDR1 as ENHRY and CDR2 as SYGVKD. The CDR3 is 13 residues long. With 8 bases removed from V and 1 base from J, the gap between germline ends came to 11 bases.

This clonotype was detected many times. V and J are TRBV4-3 and TRBJ1-5; D is unclear. Trimming stripped 0 bases from V and 10 bases from J, with 10 bases between. This CDR3 comprises 13 residues. CDR1 LGHNA and CDR2 YSLEER come from the germline V gene. CDR3 amino acids: CASSQDTWSPQHF. Written as DNA, the CDR3 is TGCGCCAGCAGCCAAGATACGTGGAGTCCCCAGCATTTT.

Regarding this clonotype: A read error may explain this, as a much larger clone is one base away. The chain employs TRBV6-4 and TRBJ1-1; tentative D call: TRBD1 (6 bases). This CDR3 comprises 12 residues. Trimming pared 7 bases from V and 4 bases from J, leaving 10 bases between. From germline, CDR1 is MRHNA and CDR2 SNTAGT. The CDR3 region is CASIRGGTEAFF. The DNA for the CDR3 is TGTGCCAGCATCCGAGGGGGCACTGAAGCTTTCTTT.

The gene calls are TRBV15 and TRBJ2-7; D uncertain. Germline V lookup: CDR1 LNHNV, CDR2 YYDKDF (reference sequence). Trimming stripped 0 bases from V and 2 bases from J, with 14 bases between. The CDR3 runs to 16 residues. The CDR3 DNA sequence: TGTGCCACCAGCAGAGATTCGGCAGCTCCTCCCTACGAGCAGTACTTC. Encoded protein: CATSRDSAAPPYEQYF.

This clonotype has a handful of counts. V gene TRBV14 combines with J gene TRBJ1-1; D call uncertain. CDR1 is SGHDN and CDR2 is FVKESK in the germline V gene. Trimming removed 3 bases from V and 6 bases from J, with 8 bases in between. This CDR3 comprises 12 residues. The CDR3 loop is CASSHLPPEAFF. The CDR3 region has the DNA TGTGCCAGCAGCCATCTTCCCCCTGAAGCTTTCTTT.

The rearrangement links TRBV6-5 to TRBJ1-4; D is uncertain. Trimming cost V 2 bases and J 8 bases, with 15 bases left between them. CDR3 length: 15 residues. Germline CDR1 reads MNHEY; CDR2 reads SVGAGI. The CDR3 coding sequence is TGTGCCAGCAGTTACGCAGGAGACCTACGGGAAAAACTGTTTTTT. This encodes CASSYAGDLREKLFF.

The J gene is TRBJ1-2, the V gene TRBV4-3; D uncertain. The ends were cut back, 0 bases at V and 5 bases at J, with 10 bases in the middle. Germline CDR1 is LGHNA and CDR2 is YSLEER. This CDR3 region has 14 residues. The CDR3 bases are TGCGCCAGCAGCCAAGATGTCGGGAGTTATGGCTACACCTTC. Amino acids: CASSQDVGSYGYTF.

The V call is TRBV18, the J call TRBJ2-2; 8 bases are shared with TRBD1. This CDR3 has 16 amino acids. In germline, CDR1 is KGHSH, CDR2 LQKENI. The V gene end was trimmed by 3 bases and the J gene end by 2 bases; junction bases not matched to a gene: 5. This CDR3 reads CASSPPDRVNTGELFF. The CDR3 DNA is TGTGCCAGCTCACCTCCGGACAGGGTCAACACCGGGGAGCTGTTTTTT.

The sample holds a few counts of this clonotype. CDR3 in amino acids: CASSYDSGGAYEQYF. CDR3 in DNA: TGCGCCAGCAGCTACGATAGCGGAGGGGCCTACGAGCAGTACTTC. The rearrangement joins TRBV5-1 to TRBJ2-7, with D possibly being TRBD2 (6 bases). Looked up from germline, CDR1 is SGHRS and CDR2 is YFSETQ. CDR3 length equals 15 residues. The ends were cut back, 3 bases at V and 2 bases at J, with 15 bases in the middle.

The rearrangement links TRBV20-1 to TRBJ1-5, with D possibly matching TRBD1 (5 bases). This CDR3 has 14 residues. CDR1 and CDR2 from the germline V gene are DFQATT and SNEGSKA (reference sequence). V was cut by 3 bases and J by 5 bases, with 14 bases left in between. CDR3 nucleotides: TGCAGTGCTAGTCATGGCAGGGTGGATCAGCCCCAGCATTTT. It specifies CSASHGRVDQPQHF.

V and J are TRBV11-2 and TRBJ2-3; 12 bases are shared with TRBD2. This CDR3 is built from 20 residues. Trimming at V came to 4 bases and at J to 2 bases, leaving 16 bases not matched to a gene. Germline-derived CDR1 and CDR2 are SGHAT and FQNNGV. This chain's CDR3 is CASSSGLAGPAISITDTQYF. The CDR3 DNA reads TGTGCCAGCAGCTCAGGACTAGCGGGGCCGGCCATATCTATCACAGATACGCAGTATTTT.

V and J are TRBV20-1 and TRBJ2-7, with 10 nucleotides matching TRBD1. Germline V lookup: CDR1 DFQATT, CDR2 SNEGSKA (reference sequence). The J segment lost 3 bases and the V segment lost 6 bases, leaving 20 bases of the junction unmatched. The CDR3 runs to 18 residues. The CDR3 loop is CSARNRDRGLLGLYEQYF. As DNA, the CDR3 is TGCAGTGCAAGAAACCGGGACAGGGGATTACTAGGACTCTACGAGCAGTACTTC.

The chain uses TRBV20-1 and TRBJ2-1, with 7 bases lining up with TRBD1. Germline V gene lookup returns CDR1 DFQATT and CDR2 SNEGSKA (reference sequence). The length of the CDR3 is 14 residues. Losses at the gene ends were 5 bases for V and 5 bases for J; bases not matched to a gene: 9. The CDR3 DNA is TGCAGTGCTCGAAGACAGGGAACTAACAATGAGCAGTTCTTC. Its translation: CSARRQGTNNEQFF.

The V gene is TRBV7-9, the J gene TRBJ2-5; D perhaps matches TRBD2 (7 bases). Between the trimmed V and J ends, which lost 6 bases and 5 bases, there was a span of 19 bases. Germline assignment: CDR1 SEHNR and CDR2 FQNEAQ (reference sequence). CDR3 length: 15 amino acids. The CDR3: CASRGASGGQETQYF. CDR3 nucleotide sequence: TGTGCCAGCAGGGGGGCTAGCGGAGGACAGGAGACCCAGTACTTC. The whole variable domain, filled in from reference TRBV7-9 and TRBJ2-5, reads DTGVSQNPRHKITKRGQNVTFRCDPISEHNRLYWYRQTLGQGPEFLTYFQNEAQLEKSRLLSDRFSAERPKGSFSTLEIQRTEQGDSAMYLCASRGASGGQETQYFGPGTRLLVL.

V and J are TRBV6-1 and TRBJ1-5, with 10 bases fitting TRBD1. CDR1 MNHNS and CDR2 SASEGT come from the germline V gene. The CDR3 sequence is 18 residues long. V shed 8 bases, J shed 0 bases, and the junction held 13 bases outside the gene matches. The CDR3 nucleotides are TGTGCCAGCTTTGGCAGGGACAGGGGAATATTTAGCAATCAGCCCCAGCATTTT. Residues: CASFGRDRGIFSNQPQHF.

This clonotype has a handful of counts. The chain recombines TRBV11-1 with TRBJ2-7, with a possible D match to TRBD1 (6 bases). V was clipped by 2 bases and J by 5 bases, with 16 bases between them. In germline, CDR1 is SGHAT, CDR2 FQDESV (reference sequence). The CDR3 runs to 15 residues. The CDR3 DNA sequence: TGTGCCAGCAGCTTATACCCTGGACAGCAAGACGAGCAGTACTTC. It translates to CASSLYPGQQDEQYF. Full variable domain (remainder filled in from reference TRBV11-1 and TRBJ2-7): EAEVAQSPRYKITEKSQAVAFWCDPISGHATLYWYRQILGQGPELLVQFQDESVVDDSQLPKDRFSAERLKGVDSTLKIQPAELGDSAMYLCASSLYPGQQDEQYFGPGTRLTVT.

This rearrangement joins TRBV24-1 to TRBJ1-1; D gene ambiguous. Looked up from germline, CDR1 is KGHDR and CDR2 is SFDVKD. Trimming pared 5 bases from V and 7 bases from J, leaving 10 bases between. The CDR3 covers 12 residues. CDR3 DNA: TGTGCCACCAGTGCGGGAGTTGGTGAAGCTTTCTTT. It yields the protein CATSAGVGEAFF.

This chain joins TRBV15 and TRBJ2-1, with D possibly matching TRBD2 (5 bases). With 4 bases removed from V and 4 bases from J, the gap between germline ends came to 11 bases. Germline V gene data show CDR1 as LNHNV and CDR2 as YYDKDF (reference sequence). This CDR3 has 14 residues. The CDR3 region is CATSTAPGYNEQFF. The CDR3 nucleotides read TGTGCCACCAGCACAGCGCCGGGATACAATGAGCAGTTCTTC. Combining the CDR3 with reference TRBV15 and TRBJ2-1 gives the whole variable domain DAMVIQNPRYQVTQFGKPVTLSCSQTLNHNVMYWYQQKSSQAPKLLFHYYDKDFNNEADTPDNFQSRRPNTSFCFLDIRSPGLGDTAMYLCATSTAPGYNEQFFGPGTRLTVL.